The TCR beta chain described here comes from a study of T cells in Graves' hyperthyroidism and ophthalmopathy. RNA transcripts served as the template for amplifying TCR beta CDR3 regions. The TCR CDR3 was amplified in a first-round RT-PCR using the HTBI primer set. TCRdb ran MiXCR on the multiplex PCR reads and lists one entry per CDR3 protein. Of approximately 430,000 distinct CDR3 sequences in the sample, less than 20% were seen once. This CDR3 contains 19 residues. The junction had 9 bases not matched to a gene; V was cut back by 1 base and J by 0 bases. CDR1 is LGHNA and CDR2 is YNFKEQ in the germline V gene.

The J gene is TRBJ1-2, the V gene TRBV4-2; the match to TRBD1 covers 12 bases. The sequence derives from a woman between 18 and 29 years old with Graves' hyperthyroidism. The sequencing sample was made of blood. As DNA, the CDR3 is TGTGCCAGCAGCCAAGTTCAGGGGGGACAGGGGGCCGCTAACTATGGCTACACCTTC. It is translated as CASSQVQGGQGAANYGYTF.